This T cell receptor (beta chain) emerged from a study of T cell changes during pregnancy in multiple sclerosis. The CDR3 is made up of 14 amino acids. V was trimmed by 3 bases and J by 1 base, leaving 9 bases between them. Germline V gene data show CDR1 as SGHTA and CDR2 as FQGNSA. This table comes from immunoSEQ multiplex PCR, and its TCRdb copy is limited to in-frame clones, with some not included. This table has just under 45,000 clones, 80% to 95% appearing once. This receptor was taken from a female donor with multiple sclerosis, enrolled in a pregnancy study. The sample was CD4+ T cells from peripheral blood mononuclear cells, taken in the first trimester of pregnancy. The genes are TRBV7-2 and TRBJ1-1; no clear D. DNA for the CDR3: TGTGCCAGCAGCTTGGGTACAGCGAACACTGAAGCTTTCTTT. Translation: CASSLGTANTEAFF.